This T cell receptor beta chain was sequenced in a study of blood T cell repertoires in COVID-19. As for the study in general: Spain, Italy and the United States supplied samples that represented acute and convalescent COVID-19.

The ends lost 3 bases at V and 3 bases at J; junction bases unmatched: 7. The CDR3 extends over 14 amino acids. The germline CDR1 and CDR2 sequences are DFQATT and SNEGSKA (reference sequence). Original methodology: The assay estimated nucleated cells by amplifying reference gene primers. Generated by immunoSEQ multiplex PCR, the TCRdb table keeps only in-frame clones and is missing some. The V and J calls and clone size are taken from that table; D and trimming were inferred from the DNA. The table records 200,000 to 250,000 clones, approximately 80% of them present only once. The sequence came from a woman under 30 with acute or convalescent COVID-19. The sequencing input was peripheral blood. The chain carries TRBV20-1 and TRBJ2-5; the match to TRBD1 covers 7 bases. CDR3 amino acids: CSASDRVLEETQYF. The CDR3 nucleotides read TGCAGTGCTAGTGACAGGGTACTTGAAGAGACCCAGTACTTC.